This T cell receptor beta chain was obtained from a study of cytomegalovirus exposure and HLA in healthy donors. Study-wide context: Later, an analysis reported that the 120 or so validation repertoires had used the same platform as the 500 to 800 first-cohort repertoires.

Measured with immunoSEQ multiplex PCR; TCRdb has only the in-frame clones, and not every one. The sample consists of 100,000 to 150,000 clones, roughly 89% of them appearing once. Trimming stripped 4 bases from V and 3 bases from J, with 7 bases between. The V gene's germline CDR1 is GTSNPN and CDR2 SVGIG (reference sequence). This CDR3 contains 12 residues. The chain carries TRBV30 and TRBJ1-3; D is unclear. The receptor comes from a young woman in good health and CMV-seronegative. Sequencing was performed on PBMCs. The CDR3 bases are TGTGCCTGGAACTTCTATGGAAACACCATATATTTT. Protein product: CAWNFYGNTIYF. The full variable domain, completed using reference TRBV30 and TRBJ1-3, is SQTIHQWPATLVQPVGSPLSLECTVEGTSNPNLYWYRQAAGRGLQLLFYSVGIGQISSEVPQNLSASRPQDRQFILSSKKLLLSDSGFYLCAWNFYGNTIYFGEGSWLTVV.